The rows below give T cell receptor beta chains drawn from one sample of a study of cytomegalovirus exposure and HLA in healthy donors. Sequenced by immunoSEQ multiplex PCR; TCRdb stores in-frame clones only, minus some. Of around 190,000 clones in the sample, about 69% are singletons; the top ten hold more than 4.5%. The sequencing input was PBMCs. The receptor source for this set is a man aged 25 to 40 in good health and CMV-seropositive. Each CDR3 is given with its conserved first and last residue. The order of the fields is V gene, clone size, D gene, J gene, CDR3 DNA, CDR3 protein. D genes are given only for firm matches. Some rows have no size entry. The others give once, few or many, or a class for an expanded clone.

v_gene: TRBV28
abundance: NA
d_gene: TRBD1
j_gene: TRBJ2-7
CDR3nt: TGTGCCAGCAGTACCCCGGGACAGAGCTACGAGCAGTACTTC
CDR3aa: CASSTPGQSYEQYF

v_gene: TRBV7-9
abundance: NA
d_gene: NA
j_gene: TRBJ2-4
CDR3nt: TGTGCCAGCAGCTTAGGAGGCAGGGCGGCCAAAAACATTCAGTACTTC
CDR3aa: CASSLGGRAAKNIQYF

v_gene: TRBV5-1
abundance: few
d_gene: NA
j_gene: TRBJ2-1
CDR3nt: TGCGCCAGCAGCCCCGACAGGAAAAATGAGCAGTTCTTC
CDR3aa: CASSPDRKNEQFF

v_gene: TRBV7-3
abundance: NA
d_gene: NA
j_gene: TRBJ2-2
CDR3nt: TGTGCCAGCAGCTCCCTAGCAGACACCGGGGAGCTGTTTTTT
CDR3aa: CASSSLADTGELFF

v_gene: TRBV11-2
abundance: NA
d_gene: NA
j_gene: TRBJ2-5
CDR3nt: TGTGCCAGCAGCTTAGGTGATGCACAAACGACCCAGTACTTC
CDR3aa: CASSLGDAQTTQYF

v_gene: TRBV9
abundance: NA
d_gene: TRBD1
j_gene: TRBJ2-1
CDR3nt: TGTGCCAGCAGCCCAAGCCTCGGGGGGACAGGGGGCTACAATGAGCAGTTCTTC
CDR3aa: CASSPSLGGTGGYNEQFF

v_gene: TRBV4-3
abundance: once
d_gene: NA
j_gene: TRBJ1-6
CDR3nt: TGCGCCAGCAGCCAAGATGGCAGGATTAATTCACCCCTCCACTTT
CDR3aa: CASSQDGRINSPLHF

v_gene: TRBV7-9
abundance: NA
d_gene: NA
j_gene: TRBJ1-1
CDR3nt: TGTGCCAGCAGCTTAGAGCAGGGCGGCACTGAAGCTTTCTTT
CDR3aa: CASSLEQGGTEAFF

v_gene: TRBV4-1
abundance: NA
d_gene: NA
j_gene: TRBJ1-5
CDR3nt: TGCGCCAGCAGCCAAGATCTAGGGGATAGCAATCAGCCCCAGCATTTT
CDR3aa: CASSQDLGDSNQPQHF

v_gene: TRBV7-9
abundance: NA
d_gene: TRBD1
j_gene: TRBJ2-7
CDR3nt: TGTGCCAGCAGTTCGACAGGACAGGGGGTACCCCCCCAGTACTTC
CDR3aa: CASSSTGQGVPPQYF

v_gene: TRBV7-6
abundance: NA
d_gene: TRBD1
j_gene: TRBJ2-7
CDR3nt: TGTGCCAGCAGCCCTCGCATCCCGGGACAGATTGCCTACGAGCAGTACTTC
CDR3aa: CASSPRIPGQIAYEQYF

v_gene: TRBV7-8
abundance: NA
d_gene: NA
j_gene: TRBJ2-3
CDR3nt: TGTGCCAGCAGCTTAAGGGAGACGCCGCGGACAGATACGCAGTATTTT
CDR3aa: CASSLRETPRTDTQYF

v_gene: TRBV5-1
abundance: few
d_gene: TRBD1
j_gene: TRBJ2-5
CDR3nt: TGCGCCAGCAGCTTGGGCCCCACAGGGGAAGAGACCCAGTACTTC
CDR3aa: CASSLGPTGEETQYF

v_gene: TRBV7-3
abundance: NA
d_gene: NA
j_gene: TRBJ2-7
CDR3nt: TGTGCCAGCGAGGTGTATTGGCGGGACCACTTC
CDR3aa: CASEVYWRDHF

v_gene: TRBV6-1
abundance: medium-sized
d_gene: TRBD1
j_gene: TRBJ1-2
CDR3nt: TGTGCCAGCAGGACTGACCCGGGACAGGGGGAAGGGGACACCTTC
CDR3aa: CASRTDPGQGEGDTF

v_gene: TRBV5-6
abundance: NA
d_gene: NA
j_gene: TRBJ2-7
CDR3nt: TGTGCCAGCAGCTTAGGGGCTAGGTACCACGAGCAGTACTTC
CDR3aa: CASSLGARYHEQYF

v_gene: TRBV5-4
abundance: NA
d_gene: NA
j_gene: TRBJ2-1
CDR3nt: TGTGCCAGCAGCATAGATGGGCCTTACAATGAGCAGTTCTTC
CDR3aa: CASSIDGPYNEQFF

v_gene: TRBV29-1
abundance: NA
d_gene: TRBD1
j_gene: TRBJ2-3
CDR3nt: TGCAGCGTGGACCCGGGACAGGGTTTCACAGATACGCAGTATTTT
CDR3aa: CSVDPGQGFTDTQYF

v_gene: TRBV11-2
abundance: once
d_gene: TRBD2
j_gene: TRBJ2-1
CDR3nt: TGTGCCAGCAGCCTCGGGACTAGCGGCAATGAGCAGTTCTTC
CDR3aa: CASSLGTSGNEQFF

v_gene: TRBV30
abundance: NA
d_gene: TRBD1
j_gene: TRBJ1-4
CDR3nt: TGTGCCTGGAGTAGGGCAGGGGGCCCCTCTGCAGCTAATGAAAAACTGTTTTTT
CDR3aa: CAWSRAGGPSAANEKLFF

v_gene: TRBV7-9
abundance: NA
d_gene: NA
j_gene: TRBJ1-1
CDR3nt: TGTGCCAGCAGCGTGGAGCAGGGGTTTACTGAAGCTTTCTTT
CDR3aa: CASSVEQGFTEAFF

v_gene: TRBV28
abundance: NA
d_gene: TRBD2
j_gene: TRBJ2-7
CDR3nt: TGTGCCAGCACCCCGGGGGCGGGAGGGCCCCACGAGCAGTACTTC
CDR3aa: CASTPGAGGPHEQYF

v_gene: TRBV27
abundance: NA
d_gene: TRBD1
j_gene: TRBJ2-7
CDR3nt: TGTGCCAGCAGCGTACAGGGGCCCACCTACGAGCAGTACTTC
CDR3aa: CASSVQGPTYEQYF

v_gene: TRBV5-4
abundance: NA
d_gene: TRBD2
j_gene: TRBJ2-5
CDR3nt: TGTGCCAGCAGCCCGACTAGCGGGAATTCGGAGACCCAGTACTTC
CDR3aa: CASSPTSGNSETQYF

v_gene: TRBV15
abundance: NA
d_gene: TRBD2
j_gene: TRBJ2-7
CDR3nt: TGTGCCACCAGCAGAGATCAAGGGACTAGGGCCTACGAGCAGTACTTC
CDR3aa: CATSRDQGTRAYEQYF

v_gene: TRBV21-1
abundance: few
d_gene: NA
j_gene: TRBJ2-7
CDR3nt: TGTGCCAGCAGCAAAGCGCTTTGCAGTCTAGCGGGGGAGATAAGCTCCTACGAGCAGTACTTC
CDR3aa: CASSKALCSLAGEISSYEQYF

v_gene: TRBV6-1
abundance: NA
d_gene: TRBD1
j_gene: TRBJ1-2
CDR3nt: TGTGCCAGCAGCCCTTGGGGGGACAGGGGCTATGGCTACACCTTC
CDR3aa: CASSPWGDRGYGYTF

v_gene: TRBV7-9
abundance: NA
d_gene: NA
j_gene: TRBJ1-6
CDR3nt: TGTTCCACATTAAGGGCCAGGGTCGACGTCCCCGATTCACCCCTCCACTTT
CDR3aa: CSTLRARVDVPDSPLHF

v_gene: TRBV19
abundance: NA
d_gene: TRBD1
j_gene: TRBJ1-1
CDR3nt: TGTGCCAGTAGCATACAGGGGGCTGAGGGTGAAGCTTTCTTT
CDR3aa: CASSIQGAEGEAFF

v_gene: TRBV7-9
abundance: NA
d_gene: NA
j_gene: TRBJ2-5
CDR3nt: TGTGCCAGCAGCTTGGTTAGCACTCAAGAGACCCAGTACTTC
CDR3aa: CASSLVSTQETQYF

v_gene: TRBV19
abundance: few
d_gene: TRBD1
j_gene: TRBJ1-5
CDR3nt: TGTGCCAGTAGTAAACGGACAGGGATGAATCAGCCCCAGCATTTT
CDR3aa: CASSKRTGMNQPQHF

v_gene: TRBV9
abundance: NA
d_gene: NA
j_gene: TRBJ1-2
CDR3nt: TGTGCCAGCAGCGTAGGAGAGAACTATGGCTACACCTTC
CDR3aa: CASSVGENYGYTF

v_gene: TRBV11-2
abundance: NA
d_gene: TRBD2
j_gene: TRBJ2-7
CDR3nt: TGTGCCAGCAGCACCCGACTAGCCAGGGTCGAGCAGTACTTC
CDR3aa: CASSTRLARVEQYF

v_gene: TRBV9
abundance: NA
d_gene: NA
j_gene: TRBJ1-1
CDR3nt: TGTGCCAGCAGCGTAGCAGGGTCGAACACTGAAGCTTTCTTT
CDR3aa: CASSVAGSNTEAFF

v_gene: TRBV27
abundance: few
d_gene: TRBD2
j_gene: TRBJ2-5
CDR3nt: TGTGCCAGCAGGGTCGGGGAGGGGTATTGGGAGACCCAGTACTTC
CDR3aa: CASRVGEGYWETQYF

v_gene: TRBV28
abundance: once
d_gene: NA
j_gene: TRBJ2-7
CDR3nt: TGTGCCAGCCCGTACGAGCAGTACTTC
CDR3aa: CASPYEQYF

v_gene: TRBV9
abundance: NA
d_gene: TRBD1
j_gene: TRBJ2-3
CDR3nt: TGTGCCAGCAGCGTAGGACAGGGAAACACAGATACGCAGTATTTT
CDR3aa: CASSVGQGNTDTQYF

v_gene: TRBV5-6
abundance: few
d_gene: TRBD1
j_gene: TRBJ2-7
CDR3nt: TGTGCCAGCAGCTCGGTGGGACAGGGGGATTACGAGCAGTACTTC
CDR3aa: CASSSVGQGDYEQYF

v_gene: TRBV30
abundance: NA
d_gene: TRBD1
j_gene: TRBJ1-6
CDR3nt: TGTGCCTGGCGTCCCCCGGACAGGGGGACCTCACCCCTCCACTTT
CDR3aa: CAWRPPDRGTSPLHF

v_gene: TRBV4-3
abundance: NA
d_gene: NA
j_gene: TRBJ2-1
CDR3nt: TGCGCCAGCAGCCAACGGGCAGGGGAGCAGTTCTTC
CDR3aa: CASSQRAGEQFF

v_gene: TRBV9
abundance: medium-sized
d_gene: NA
j_gene: TRBJ2-1
CDR3nt: TGTGCCAGCAGCGTAGAGGCTAGCTCCTACAATGAGCAGTTCTTC
CDR3aa: CASSVEASSYNEQFF

v_gene: TRBV4-2
abundance: NA
d_gene: NA
j_gene: TRBJ2-1
CDR3nt: TGTGCCAGCAGCCAAGATAGGACTCAAATGGGCTTCTTC
CDR3aa: CASSQDRTQMGFF

v_gene: TRBV4-3
abundance: NA
d_gene: NA
j_gene: TRBJ2-2
CDR3nt: TGCGCCAGCAGCCAAGATTTGAGCAACACCGGGGAGCTGTTTTTT
CDR3aa: CASSQDLSNTGELFF

v_gene: TRBV14
abundance: NA
d_gene: TRBD2
j_gene: TRBJ2-7
CDR3nt: TGTGCCAGCAGGGCCAGCGGGGGAAAGCAGTACTTC
CDR3aa: CASRASGGKQYF

v_gene: TRBV7-9
abundance: NA
d_gene: TRBD1
j_gene: TRBJ2-5
CDR3nt: TGTGCCAGCAGCCTCGCCCGGGACAGGAACCCCGGGACCCAGTACTTC
CDR3aa: CASSLARDRNPGTQYF

v_gene: TRBV29-1
abundance: NA
d_gene: NA
j_gene: TRBJ1-1
CDR3nt: TGCAGCGTTGCTCCCCATCCCGGACAATCGAACACTGAAGCTTTCTTT
CDR3aa: CSVAPHPGQSNTEAFF